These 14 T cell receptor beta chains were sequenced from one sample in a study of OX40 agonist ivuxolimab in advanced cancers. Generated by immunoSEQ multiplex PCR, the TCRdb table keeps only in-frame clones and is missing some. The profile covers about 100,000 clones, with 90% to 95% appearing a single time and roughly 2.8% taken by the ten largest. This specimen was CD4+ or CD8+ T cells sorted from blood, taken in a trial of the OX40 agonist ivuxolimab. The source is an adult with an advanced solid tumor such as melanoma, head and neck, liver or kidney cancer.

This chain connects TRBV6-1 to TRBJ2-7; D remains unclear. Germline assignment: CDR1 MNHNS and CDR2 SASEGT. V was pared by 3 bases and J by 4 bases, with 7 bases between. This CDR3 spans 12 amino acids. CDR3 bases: TGTGCCAGCAGTGAGATGGGGTACGAGCAGTACTTC. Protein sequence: CASSEMGYEQYF.

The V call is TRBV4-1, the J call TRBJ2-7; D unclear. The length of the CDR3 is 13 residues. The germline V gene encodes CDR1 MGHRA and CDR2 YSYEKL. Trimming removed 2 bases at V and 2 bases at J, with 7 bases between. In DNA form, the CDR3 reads TGCGCCAGCAGCCAATTGGAAACCTACGAGCAGTACTTC. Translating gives CASSQLETYEQYF.

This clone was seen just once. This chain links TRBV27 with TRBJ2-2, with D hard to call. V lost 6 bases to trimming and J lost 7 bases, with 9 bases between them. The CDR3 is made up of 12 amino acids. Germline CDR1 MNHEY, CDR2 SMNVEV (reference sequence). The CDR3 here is CASSPNFGELFF. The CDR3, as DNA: TGTGCCAGCAGCCCCAATTTCGGGGAGCTGTTTTTT.

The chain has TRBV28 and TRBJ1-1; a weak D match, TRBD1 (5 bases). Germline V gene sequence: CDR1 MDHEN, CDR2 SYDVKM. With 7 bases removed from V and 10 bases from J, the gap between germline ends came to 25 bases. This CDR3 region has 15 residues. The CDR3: CASTKLTARGKGAFF. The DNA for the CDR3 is TGTGCCAGCACAAAATTAACCGCGAGGGGAAAAGGAGCTTTCTTT.

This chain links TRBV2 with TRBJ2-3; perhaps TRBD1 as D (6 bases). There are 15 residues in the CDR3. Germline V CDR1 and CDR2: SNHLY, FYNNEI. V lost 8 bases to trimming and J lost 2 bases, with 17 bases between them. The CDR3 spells CASGAGRGITDTQYF. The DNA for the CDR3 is TGTGCCAGCGGCGCGGGCAGGGGAATCACAGATACGCAGTATTTT.

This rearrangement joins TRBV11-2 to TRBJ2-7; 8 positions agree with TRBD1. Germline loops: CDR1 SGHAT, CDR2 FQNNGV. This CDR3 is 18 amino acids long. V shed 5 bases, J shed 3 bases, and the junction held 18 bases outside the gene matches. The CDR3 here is CASSPLPGTGGGIYEQYF. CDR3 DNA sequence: TGTGCCAGCAGCCCTCTGCCTGGGACAGGTGGAGGTATCTACGAGCAGTACTTC.

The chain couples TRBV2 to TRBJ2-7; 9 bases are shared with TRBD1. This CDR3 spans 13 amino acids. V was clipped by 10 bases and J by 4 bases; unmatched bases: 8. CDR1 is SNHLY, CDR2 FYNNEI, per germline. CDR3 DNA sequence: TGTGCCACGACCGGGACAGGGCTTTACGAGCAGTACTTC. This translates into CATTGTGLYEQYF.

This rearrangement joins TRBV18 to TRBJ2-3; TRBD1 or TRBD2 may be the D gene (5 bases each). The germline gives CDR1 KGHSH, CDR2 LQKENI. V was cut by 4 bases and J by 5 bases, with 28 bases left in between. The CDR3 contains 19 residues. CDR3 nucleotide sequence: TGTGCCAGCTCACGCCTAGCCACCGGGACCTCCAAGTGGGAAGATACGCAGTATTTT. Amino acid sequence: CASSRLATGTSKWEDTQYF.

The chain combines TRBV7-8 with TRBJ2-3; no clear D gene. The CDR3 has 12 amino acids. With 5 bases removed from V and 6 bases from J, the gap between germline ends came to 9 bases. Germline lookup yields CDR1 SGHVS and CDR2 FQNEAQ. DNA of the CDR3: TGTGCCAGCAGCCTAGGCCCTGATACGCAGTATTTT. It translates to CASSLGPDTQYF.

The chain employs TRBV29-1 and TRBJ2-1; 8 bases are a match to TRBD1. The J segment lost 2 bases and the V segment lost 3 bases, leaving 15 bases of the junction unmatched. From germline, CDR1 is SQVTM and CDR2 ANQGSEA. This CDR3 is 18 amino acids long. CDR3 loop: CSVDDEQGETHPYNEQFF. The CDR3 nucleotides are TGCAGCGTTGACGACGAACAGGGGGAAACACACCCCTACAATGAGCAGTTCTTC.

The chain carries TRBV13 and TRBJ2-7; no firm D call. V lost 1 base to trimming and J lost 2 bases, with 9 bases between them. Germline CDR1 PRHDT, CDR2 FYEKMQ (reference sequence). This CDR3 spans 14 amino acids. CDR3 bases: TGTGCCAGCAGCTTAGAAAACAGAGCCTACGAGCAGTACTTC. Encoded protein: CASSLENRAYEQYF.

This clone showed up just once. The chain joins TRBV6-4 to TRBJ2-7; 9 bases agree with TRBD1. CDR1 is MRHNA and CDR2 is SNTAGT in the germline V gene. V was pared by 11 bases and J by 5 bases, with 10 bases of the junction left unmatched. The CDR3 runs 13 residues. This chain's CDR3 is CAGEWGQGNEQYF. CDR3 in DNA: TGTGCCGGCGAATGGGGACAGGGTAACGAGCAGTACTTC.

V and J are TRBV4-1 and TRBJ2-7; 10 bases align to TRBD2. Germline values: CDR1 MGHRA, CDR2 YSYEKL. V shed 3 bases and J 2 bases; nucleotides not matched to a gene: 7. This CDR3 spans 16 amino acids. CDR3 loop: CASSQTLAGEAYEQYF. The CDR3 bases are TGCGCCAGCAGCCAGACGCTAGCGGGAGAGGCCTACGAGCAGTACTTC.

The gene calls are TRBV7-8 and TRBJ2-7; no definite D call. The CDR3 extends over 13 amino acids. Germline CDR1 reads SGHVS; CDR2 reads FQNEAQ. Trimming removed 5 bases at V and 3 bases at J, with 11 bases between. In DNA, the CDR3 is TGTGCCAGCAGCCTGAGGATCCACTACGAGCAGTACTTC. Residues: CASSLRIHYEQYF.